This record looks at one T cell receptor (beta chain) sequence and its context. The read ends 3 residues shy of where the CDR3 ends; the end is completed using the germline J gene. Repertoires were generated with immunoSEQ multiplex PCR, while TCRdb's copy carries only in-frame clones and drops some. The table lists 20,000 to 25,000 clones. The data were obtained in a study of T cells in women clearing cervical HPV infection. Germline loops: CDR1 SGHDN, CDR2 FVKESK. The CDR3 has 14 residues. The V end was cut by 4 bases, the J end by 5 bases, with 12 bases between. The receptor was derived from a woman aged 18 to 75 with a cervical HPV16 infection that either progressed to CIN3+ or cleared (not recorded which). The material sequenced was blood buffy coat. This chain connects TRBV14 to TRBJ2-1; D remains unclear. The CDR3 loop is CASSRYNLDNEQFF. The DNA read from the CDR3 is TGTGCCAGCAGCCGTTATAATCTAGACAATGAG.